The present entry profiles one TCR beta chain with its context. The data derive from a study of cytomegalovirus exposure and HLA in healthy donors. PCR used 60 Vbeta primers and 13 Jbeta primers. TCRdb keeps only in-frame clones here, not all; method: immunoSEQ multiplex PCR. This sample's table reports about 140,000 clones. Unrecorded immune exposure was likely among donors, who were nominally healthy when sampled. Looked up from germline, CDR1 is MNHEY and CDR2 is SMNVEV (reference sequence). There are 16 residues in the CDR3. J was trimmed by 4 bases and V by 4 bases; bases with no gene match: 11. This clonotype was sampled from a male donor in good health and CMV-seronegative. Specimen: PBMCs. The J gene is TRBJ2-5, the V gene TRBV27; 8 bases map to TRBD2. The DNA for the CDR3 is TGTGCCAGCAGTTCCGGGGGGGGCAGGGGAACAGAGACCCAGTACTTC. Amino acids: CASSSGGGRGTETQYF.